The 6 T cell receptor beta chains below come from one sample, sequenced in a study of graft-versus-host responses after intestinal transplantation. These receptors lack a known antigen. Repertoires were generated with immunoSEQ multiplex PCR, while TCRdb's copy carries only in-frame clones and drops some. Altogether under 95,000 clones are present, 88% being singletons, with the ten largest covering more than 0.25%. The sequencing here drew on unstimulated CD4+ T cells sorted from spleen or lymph node cells, taken before transplant. These receptors were collected from a human donor who was the organ donor for an intestinal transplant.

The CDR3 reads CASRRGPTATDYEQYF. In nucleotides, the CDR3 is TGTGCCAGTAGGCGGGGGCCCACCGCAACCGACTACGAGCAGTACTTC. The genes are TRBV19 and TRBJ2-7; weak D call: TRBD2 (7 bases). The CDR3 is made up of 16 amino acids. Germline V lookup: CDR1 LNHDA, CDR2 SQIVND (reference sequence). Deletions cut 6 bases from V and 3 bases from J, with 21 bases between. Full variable domain (remainder filled in from reference TRBV19 and TRBJ2-7): DGGITQSPKYLFRKEGQNVTLSCEQNLNHDAMYWYRQDPGQGLRLIYYSQIVNDFQKGDIAEGYSVSREKKESFPLTVTSAQKNPTAFYLCASRRGPTATDYEQYFGPGTRLTVT.

J is TRBJ2-7 and V is TRBV5-1; no clear D gene. Germline lookup yields CDR1 SGHRS and CDR2 YFSETQ. Between the trimmed V and J ends, which lost 6 bases and 2 bases, there was a span of 12 bases. The CDR3 has 13 residues. For the CDR3, the DNA is TGCGCCAGCATGGGTCAGGAACCCTACGAGCAGTACTTC. Protein: CASMGQEPYEQYF.

This chain uses TRBV19 with TRBJ1-2; TRBD1 is a possible D gene (6 bases). CDR1 is LNHDA and CDR2 is SQIVND in the germline V gene (reference sequence). The CDR3 is 15 residues long. V gave up 3 bases and J gave up 8 bases, with 19 bases separating them. CDR3 sequence reads: CASSILWRGRDGYTF. The CDR3 bases are TGTGCCAGTAGTATTCTCTGGCGGGGGCGGGACGGCTACACCTTC.

The V call is TRBV6-1, the J call TRBJ2-1; 7 bases agree with TRBD2. V dropped 5 bases and J dropped 5; count of bases not matched to a gene: 6. Germline CDR1 and CDR2: MNHNS and SASEGT. The CDR3 totals 14 residues. The CDR3 DNA reads as TGTGCCAGCAGTTCGGGACTAACCCACAATGAGCAGTTCTTC. Its protein product is CASSSGLTHNEQFF.

V is TRBV5-1 and J is TRBJ2-3; 8 nucleotides match TRBD2. Germline-derived CDR1 and CDR2 are SGHRS and YFSETQ. J lost 0 bases, V lost 4 bases, and 4 bases had no gene match. This CDR3 has 15 amino acids. CDR3 coding DNA: TGCGCCAGCAGCGTCGGGGGGGCCAGCACAGATACGCAGTATTTT. This gives the protein CASSVGGASTDTQYF.

The V call is TRBV7-9, the J call TRBJ2-1, with D possibly being TRBD2 (7 bases). The CDR3 extends over 16 amino acids. With 4 bases removed from V and 5 bases from J, the gap between germline ends came to 18 bases. Germline CDR1 is SEHNR and CDR2 is FQNEAQ (reference sequence). The CDR3 is CASSSLRGTSNNEQFF. CDR3 DNA sequence: TGTGCCAGCAGCTCACTGCGGGGGACATCGAACAATGAGCAGTTCTTC. Drawing the rest from reference TRBV7-9 and TRBJ2-1, the complete variable domain is DTGVSQNPRHKITKRGQNVTFRCDPISEHNRLYWYRQTLGQGPEFLTYFQNEAQLEKSRLLSDRFSAERPKGSFSTLEIQRTEQGDSAMYLCASSSLRGTSNNEQFFGPGTRLTVL.